Listed here are 2 T cell receptor beta chains from one sample, sequenced in a study of blood T cell repertoires in COVID-19. Assay used: immunoSEQ multiplex PCR; TCRdb lists only in-frame clones, some missing. The table has 150,000 to 200,000 clones, around four fifths seen once. The material sequenced was PBMCs or T cells enriched from blood (not recorded which). These receptors came from a woman aged 45-65 years who had recovered from COVID-19.

In this sample, this clone turned up a few times. The V call is TRBV7-8, the J call TRBJ1-2; 10 bases are shared with TRBD1. J gave up 7 bases and V 1 base, and 6 bases lay outside the gene matches. This CDR3 region has 15 residues. The germline CDR1 and CDR2 sequences are SGHVS and FQNEAQ. This CDR3 reads CASSLGTGGGGGYTF. The CDR3 DNA follows: TGTGCCAGCAGCTTAGGGACAGGGGGAGGCGGTGGCTACACCTTC.

The chain uses TRBV6-2 or TRBV6-3 and TRBJ1-4; TRBD1 might be the D (6 bases). This CDR3 is 15 amino acids long. The V and J ends lost 2 bases and 8 bases respectively, with 15 bases between them. Germline CDR1 is MNHEY and CDR2 is SVGEGT. CDR3 protein: CASSYTPGTSEKLFF. The CDR3 DNA reads as TGTGCCAGCAGTTACACACCCGGGACATCGGAAAAACTGTTTTTT.